This is a list of T cell receptor beta chains from one sample in a study of beta chain features in type 1 diabetes. Generated by immunoSEQ multiplex PCR, the TCRdb table keeps only in-frame clones and is missing some. This repertoire shows about 350,000 clones, about 20% found once; its top ten account for 0.044%. Sequenced input: naive CD4+ T cells from blood. These receptors were obtained from a woman under 30 in good health. Each CDR3 is given with its conserved first and last residue. The D gene is left open where the match is weak. Only some rows state a clone size, as once, few, many or a class for expanded clones.

d_call: TRBD1; clone_size: .; j_call: TRBJ2-1; v_call: TRBV6-5; cdr3_aa: CASTPDRGYNEQFF; cdr3_nt: TGTGCCAGCACCCCGGACAGGGGCTACAATGAGCAGTTCTTC
d_call: .; clone_size: few; j_call: TRBJ2-7; v_call: TRBV5-6; cdr3_aa: CASSLQYEQYF; cdr3_nt: TGTGCCAGCAGTTTACAATACGAGCAGTACTTC
d_call: .; clone_size: few; j_call: TRBJ1-1; v_call: TRBV29-1; cdr3_aa: CSVERQGNTEAFF; cdr3_nt: TGCAGCGTTGAGCGGCAGGGGAACACTGAAGCTTTCTTT
d_call: .; clone_size: .; j_call: TRBJ2-7; v_call: TRBV9; cdr3_aa: CASSPGQNYEQYF; cdr3_nt: TGTGCCAGCAGCCCCGGACAGAACTACGAGCAGTACTTC
d_call: TRBD1; clone_size: .; j_call: TRBJ2-7; v_call: TRBV7-9; cdr3_aa: CASSLQGSGYEQYF; cdr3_nt: TGTGCCAGCAGCCTACAGGGGTCCGGCTACGAGCAGTACTTC
d_call: .; clone_size: few; j_call: TRBJ1-4; v_call: TRBV30; cdr3_aa: CASRDREKLFF; cdr3_nt: TGTGCCTCCCGAGACAGGGAAAAACTGTTTTTT
d_call: TRBD2; clone_size: few; j_call: TRBJ2-7; v_call: TRBV30; cdr3_aa: CAWGASGSLAQYF; cdr3_nt: TGTGCCTGGGGTGCTAGCGGGAGTTTGGCGCAGTACTTC
d_call: TRBD2; clone_size: few; j_call: TRBJ2-1; v_call: TRBV4-3; cdr3_aa: CASSPRLGGMNNEQFF; cdr3_nt: TGCGCCAGCAGCCCTCGCTTGGGGGGGATGAACAATGAGCAGTTCTTC
d_call: .; clone_size: .; j_call: TRBJ2-1; v_call: TRBV5-6; cdr3_aa: CASALFSGYNEQFF; cdr3_nt: TGTGCCAGCGCGCTGTTCTCCGGGTACAATGAGCAGTTCTTC
d_call: TRBD2; clone_size: few; j_call: TRBJ2-1; v_call: TRBV18; cdr3_aa: CASSPGRDNEQFF; cdr3_nt: TGTGCCAGCTCACCGGGGAGGGACAATGAGCAGTTCTTC
d_call: .; clone_size: few; j_call: TRBJ1-2; v_call: TRBV30; cdr3_aa: CAWSPGPSHGYTF; cdr3_nt: TGTGCCTGGAGTCCAGGGCCCAGTCATGGCTACACCTTC
d_call: .; clone_size: .; j_call: TRBJ2-1; v_call: TRBV9; cdr3_aa: CASSVAGSYNEQFF; cdr3_nt: TGTGCCAGCAGCGTAGCGGGGTCCTACAATGAGCAGTTCTTC
d_call: TRBD1; clone_size: .; j_call: TRBJ1-1; v_call: TRBV2; cdr3_aa: CASSWTGSEAFF; cdr3_nt: TGTGCCAGCAGTTGGACAGGCTCTGAAGCTTTCTTT
d_call: .; clone_size: .; j_call: TRBJ1-5; v_call: TRBV18; cdr3_aa: CASSPPGGHEGNQPQHF; cdr3_nt: TGTGCCAGCTCACCACCGGGAGGGCACGAGGGCAATCAGCCCCAGCATTTT
d_call: .; clone_size: few; j_call: TRBJ1-6; v_call: TRBV18; cdr3_aa: CASSPLGQPNSPLHF; cdr3_nt: TGTGCCAGCTCACCACTGGGACAACCAAATTCACCCCTCCACTTT
d_call: .; clone_size: .; j_call: TRBJ1-1; v_call: TRBV6-6; cdr3_aa: CASTTGGAPEAFF; cdr3_nt: TGTGCCAGCACCACTGGAGGGGCACCTGAAGCTTTCTTT
d_call: TRBD2; clone_size: few; j_call: TRBJ2-7; v_call: TRBV4-1; cdr3_aa: CASSQDRKLAGAHSYEQYF; cdr3_nt: TGCGCCAGCAGCCAAGATAGAAAATTAGCGGGAGCCCATTCCTACGAGCAGTACTTC
d_call: TRBD1; clone_size: .; j_call: TRBJ1-5; v_call: TRBV19; cdr3_aa: CASSGTGDQPQHF; cdr3_nt: TGTGCCAGTAGTGGGACAGGCGATCAGCCCCAGCATTTT
d_call: .; clone_size: .; j_call: TRBJ2-4; v_call: TRBV18; cdr3_aa: CASSPPGLAKNIQYF; cdr3_nt: TGTGCCAGCTCACCGCCAGGTCTAGCCAAAAACATTCAGTACTTC
d_call: TRBD1; clone_size: .; j_call: TRBJ1-5; v_call: TRBV7-2; cdr3_aa: CASSWGAQGNQPQHF; cdr3_nt: TGTGCCAGCAGCTGGGGGGCACAGGGGAATCAGCCCCAGCATTTT
d_call: .; clone_size: .; j_call: TRBJ1-1; v_call: TRBV30; cdr3_aa: CVWNVGAEAFF; cdr3_nt: TGTGTCTGGAACGTGGGCGCTGAAGCTTTCTTT
d_call: TRBD2; clone_size: .; j_call: TRBJ2-2; v_call: TRBV2; cdr3_aa: CASRGDIAGTTGELFF; cdr3_nt: TGTGCCAGCAGAGGGGACATAGCGGGGACGACCGGGGAGCTGTTTTTT
d_call: TRBD2; clone_size: .; j_call: TRBJ2-1; v_call: TRBV30; cdr3_aa: CAWSPRGGPRLGQFF; cdr3_nt: TGTGCCTGGAGTCCCCGGGGGGGGCCCAGGCTAGGGCAGTTCTTC
d_call: .; clone_size: .; j_call: TRBJ2-1; v_call: TRBV19; cdr3_aa: CASSAAPGIYNEQFF; cdr3_nt: TGTGCCAGTAGTGCCGCCCCGGGAATTTACAATGAGCAGTTCTTC
d_call: TRBD2; clone_size: .; j_call: TRBJ2-3; v_call: TRBV7-2; cdr3_aa: CASSFRNSGTPSTDTQYF; cdr3_nt: TGTGCCAGCAGCTTCCGAAATAGCGGGACTCCTAGCACAGATACGCAGTATTTT
d_call: .; clone_size: .; j_call: TRBJ2-2; v_call: TRBV7-9; cdr3_aa: CASSFTPNTGELFF; cdr3_nt: TGTGCCAGCAGCTTTACTCCGAACACCGGGGAGCTGTTTTTT
d_call: TRBD1; clone_size: few; j_call: TRBJ2-3; v_call: TRBV10-3; cdr3_aa: CAISLLQGSTDTQYF; cdr3_nt: TGTGCCATCAGCCTCTTACAGGGGAGCACAGATACGCAGTATTTT
d_call: .; clone_size: .; j_call: TRBJ1-5; v_call: TRBV30; cdr3_aa: CAWSSPTLTQHF; cdr3_nt: TGTGCCTGGAGTTCACCTACTTTGACCCAGCATTTT
d_call: .; clone_size: .; j_call: TRBJ2-5; v_call: TRBV18; cdr3_aa: CASSPLSRGQETQYF; cdr3_nt: TGTGCCAGCTCTCCCTTGAGTAGGGGGCAAGAGACCCAGTACTTC
d_call: .; clone_size: .; j_call: TRBJ2-6; v_call: TRBV9; cdr3_aa: CASSHYRINGANVLTF; cdr3_nt: TGTGCCAGCAGCCACTACAGGATAAATGGGGCCAACGTCCTGACTTTC
d_call: .; clone_size: .; j_call: TRBJ1-2; v_call: TRBV9; cdr3_aa: CASSVAEVTGHGYTF; cdr3_nt: TGTGCCAGCAGCGTAGCTGAAGTTACAGGTCATGGCTACACCTTC
d_call: TRBD1; clone_size: few; j_call: TRBJ1-1; v_call: TRBV2; cdr3_aa: CASSEGGGGNTEAFF; cdr3_nt: TGTGCCAGCAGTGAAGGAGGGGGCGGGAACACTGAAGCTTTCTTT
d_call: .; clone_size: .; j_call: TRBJ2-1; v_call: TRBV18; cdr3_aa: CASSPPTGGNEQFF; cdr3_nt: TGTGCCAGCTCACCACCGACAGGCGGCAATGAGCAGTTCTTC
d_call: TRBD1; clone_size: .; j_call: TRBJ2-7; v_call: TRBV5-6; cdr3_aa: CASSRVGDSTAYEQYF; cdr3_nt: TGTGCCAGCAGCCGTGTGGGGGACAGTACCGCCTACGAGCAGTACTTC
d_call: .; clone_size: .; j_call: TRBJ2-2; v_call: TRBV7-9; cdr3_aa: CASRPLLGGTGELFF; cdr3_nt: TGTGCCAGCAGACCTCTACTAGGGGGCACCGGGGAGCTGTTTTTT
d_call: .; clone_size: .; j_call: TRBJ2-3; v_call: TRBV4-2; cdr3_aa: CASSQVKTDTDTQYF; cdr3_nt: TGTGCCAGCAGCCAGGTTAAGACAGACACAGATACGCAGTATTTT
d_call: .; clone_size: .; j_call: TRBJ2-7; v_call: TRBV6-5; cdr3_aa: CASSYVDTQYF; cdr3_nt: TGTGCCAGCAGTTACGTAGACACCCAGTACTTC
d_call: TRBD2; clone_size: .; j_call: TRBJ2-1; v_call: TRBV7-9; cdr3_aa: CASSSTSLAGGPNEQFF; cdr3_nt: TGTGCCAGCAGCTCCACATCCCTAGCGGGAGGGCCCAATGAGCAGTTCTTC
d_call: TRBD1; clone_size: .; j_call: TRBJ1-5; v_call: TRBV29-1; cdr3_aa: CSVRTGSNQPQHF; cdr3_nt: TGCAGCGTCAGGACAGGATCCAATCAGCCCCAGCATTTT
d_call: TRBD2; clone_size: few; j_call: TRBJ2-7; v_call: TRBV9; cdr3_aa: CASSVRAGSGEQYF; cdr3_nt: TGTGCCAGCAGCGTGAGAGCGGGGAGTGGCGAGCAGTACTTC
d_call: TRBD1; clone_size: .; j_call: TRBJ2-1; v_call: TRBV5-4; cdr3_aa: CASSSPGQGSRQFF; cdr3_nt: TGTGCCAGCAGCTCTCCGGGACAGGGTTCTAGGCAGTTCTTC
d_call: .; clone_size: few; j_call: TRBJ2-5; v_call: TRBV9; cdr3_aa: CASSVAGTIPGEQYF; cdr3_nt: TGTGCCAGCAGCGTAGCTGGGACAATCCCCGGGGAGCAGTACTTC
d_call: .; clone_size: .; j_call: TRBJ2-7; v_call: TRBV29-1; cdr3_aa: CSVESRGNEQYF; cdr3_nt: TGCAGCGTTGAATCGCGAGGGAACGAGCAGTACTTC
d_call: .; clone_size: .; j_call: TRBJ1-2; v_call: TRBV19; cdr3_aa: CASTRQRNYGYTF; cdr3_nt: TGTGCCAGTACCCGACAGAGAAACTATGGCTACACCTTC
d_call: .; clone_size: .; j_call: TRBJ1-2; v_call: TRBV14; cdr3_aa: CASSEVGAGPGGYTF; cdr3_nt: TGTGCCAGCAGCGAAGTGGGGGCAGGGCCGGGCGGCTACACCTTC
d_call: .; clone_size: once; j_call: TRBJ1-1; v_call: TRBV6-1; cdr3_aa: CASSEGAGSEAFF; cdr3_nt: TGTGCCAGCAGTGAAGGTGCAGGGTCAGAAGCTTTCTTT
d_call: TRBD1; clone_size: few; j_call: TRBJ1-6; v_call: TRBV9; cdr3_aa: CASSVAPTGGSPLHF; cdr3_nt: TGTGCCAGCAGCGTAGCCCCGACAGGGGGCTCACCCCTCCACTTT
d_call: .; clone_size: few; j_call: TRBJ1-5; v_call: TRBV30; cdr3_aa: CAWSTDSAQPQHF; cdr3_nt: TGTGCCTGGAGTACAGACAGCGCTCAGCCCCAGCATTTT
d_call: .; clone_size: .; j_call: TRBJ2-1; v_call: TRBV7-9; cdr3_aa: CASSLEAGLNEQFF; cdr3_nt: TGTGCCAGCAGCTTAGAGGCAGGGCTCAATGAGCAGTTCTTC
d_call: .; clone_size: few; j_call: TRBJ1-1; v_call: TRBV14; cdr3_aa: CASSQRVRATEAFF; cdr3_nt: TGTGCCAGCAGCCAACGAGTCAGGGCCACTGAAGCTTTCTTT
d_call: .; clone_size: .; j_call: TRBJ1-2; v_call: TRBV15; cdr3_aa: CATSRARDAVGSGYTF; cdr3_nt: TGTGCCACCAGCAGGGCGCGGGACGCCGTCGGAAGTGGCTACACCTTC